This record looks at one T cell receptor beta chain sequence and its context. Its cognate antigen is unknown. Treatment described: approximately 9-day PBMC culture with coronavirus spike peptide pools or control peptides (ViraFEST assay). Antigen-specific T cell expansion with peptide pools preceded TCR sequencing in the ViraFEST approach. Positive PCR tests dated from March to December 2020, predating US Alpha, Beta and Delta variants. Each well received fewer than 2.5 million PBMCs, cultured with about 9.4 IU/ml IL-2 and approximately 10 ug/ml peptide pools. This record comes from a study of vaccination and CD4 T cells after COVID-19. Trimming left V 2 bases short and J 5 bases short, with 7 bases between. The germline V gene has CDR1 MNHEY and CDR2 SMNVEV (reference sequence). The CDR3 consists of 13 residues. The Oncomine TCR Beta short-read assay was applied to DNA of cultured CD4+ T cells. In this case, cultured CD4+ T cells provided the extracted genomic DNA. TCRdb fed the PCR reads into MiXCR, producing one record per CDR3 protein. Of under 11,000 distinct CDR3 sequences listed, 69% are singletons.

V gene TRBV27 combines with J gene TRBJ1-5; D not certain. The source of this sequence is a human donor who had recovered from COVID-19. The sample comprised CD4+ T cells from blood, cultured in vitro. In nucleotides, the CDR3 is TGTGCCAGCAGTTTAAACCTCGATCAGCCCCAGCATTTT. This sequence encodes CASSLNLDQPQHF.